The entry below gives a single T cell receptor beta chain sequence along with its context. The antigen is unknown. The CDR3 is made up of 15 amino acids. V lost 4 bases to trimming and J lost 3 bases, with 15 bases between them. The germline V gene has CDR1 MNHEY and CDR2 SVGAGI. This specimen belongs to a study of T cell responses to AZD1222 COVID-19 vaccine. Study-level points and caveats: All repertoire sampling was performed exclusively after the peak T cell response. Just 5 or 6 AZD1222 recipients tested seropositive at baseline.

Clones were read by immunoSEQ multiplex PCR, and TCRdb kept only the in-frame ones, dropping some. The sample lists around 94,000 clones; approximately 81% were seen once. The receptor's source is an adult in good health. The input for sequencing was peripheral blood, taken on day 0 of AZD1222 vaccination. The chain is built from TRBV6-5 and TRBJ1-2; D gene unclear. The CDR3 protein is CASSSHILLDYGYTF. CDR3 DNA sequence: TGTGCCAGCAGTTCACATATCCTATTAGACTATGGCTACACCTTC.